Below are 13 T cell receptor beta chains sequenced from a single sample in a study of lymphopenia after photon versus proton radiotherapy. Libraries were prepared by immunoSEQ multiplex PCR; TCRdb keeps only in-frame clonotypes and omits some of them. The sample consists of several thousand clones, approximately 90% of them appearing once. Sequenced here: peripheral blood, sampled from a patient treated with photon-based radiotherapy. These receptors originate from a man between 60 and 75 years old with cholangiocarcinoma.

The V and J genes are TRBV7-2 and TRBJ1-4; D not resolved. Germline-derived CDR1 and CDR2 are SGHTA and FQGNSA. This CDR3 comprises 14 residues. The V end lost 3 bases, the J end lost 7 bases, and 12 bases lay between the germline ends. The CDR3 coding sequence is TGTGCCAGCAGCTTCGGCGTCTACCCTGAAAAACTGTTTTTT. This gives the protein CASSFGVYPEKLFF.

The chain joins TRBV9 to TRBJ2-1, with unresolved D. The CDR3 runs 14 residues. Trimming stripped 0 bases from V and 6 bases from J, with 10 bases between. The germline V gene has CDR1 SGDLS and CDR2 YYNGEE. CDR3 in amino acids: CASSVATRVNEQFF. Written as DNA, the CDR3 is TGTGCCAGCAGCGTAGCTACCCGGGTCAATGAGCAGTTCTTC.

The rearrangement joins TRBV21-1 to TRBJ2-1; TRBD2, the table's D call, lacks a check against the DNA. TRBV21-1 is deemed a pseudogene. CDR3 length: 18 residues. The CDR3 here is CASSKGPVQREDNNEQFF. The DNA for the CDR3 is TGTGCCAGCAGCAAGGGTCCCGTACAGCGGGAGGATAACAATGAGCAGTTCTTC.

The gene calls are TRBV28 and TRBJ2-1, with 7 bases lining up with TRBD2. V trimming: 6 bases; J trimming: 0 bases; junction bases outside the gene matches: 5. The CDR3 contains 15 residues. In germline, CDR1 is MDHEN, CDR2 SYDVKM. The CDR3 is CASSVGGSSYNEQFF. In DNA, the CDR3 is TGTGCCAGCAGCGTTGGCGGGAGCTCCTACAATGAGCAGTTCTTC.

This chain joins TRBV9 and TRBJ2-3; 8 bases are a match to TRBD2. With 2 bases clipped from V and 2 bases from J, the junction kept 7 bases outside the gene matches. CDR1 is SGDLS, CDR2 YYNGEE, per germline. The CDR3 runs to 16 residues. The CDR3 bases are TGTGCCAGCAGCGTCCGAGCGGGGGCGAACACAGATACGCAGTATTTT. It translates to CASSVRAGANTDTQYF.

This clone was observed once. This chain joins TRBV29-1 and TRBJ1-1; D is unresolved. Deletions cut 7 bases from V and 1 base from J, with 13 bases between. This CDR3 region has 13 residues. From germline, CDR1 is SQVTM and CDR2 ANQGSEA. As DNA, the CDR3 is TGCAGCGGGAGACGGATTACGAACACTGAAGCTTTCTTT. Translating it yields CSGRRITNTEAFF.

Only one count was recorded for this clone. The chain uses TRBV7-3 and TRBJ2-7; the match to TRBD1 covers 9 bases. CDR1 and CDR2 from the germline V gene are SGHTA and FQGTGA. V shed 4 bases, J shed 5 bases, and the junction held 6 bases outside the gene matches. This CDR3 is 14 amino acids long. CDR3 DNA: TGTGCCAGCAGCTCCGGACAGGGGTGGCACGAGCAGTACTTC. It codes for CASSSGQGWHEQYF.

The J gene is TRBJ1-5, the V gene TRBV10-1, with 8 bases lining up with TRBD1. The CDR3 loop spans 19 amino acids. Germline V CDR1 and CDR2: WNHNN, SYGVQD (reference sequence). Trimming at V came to 4 bases and at J to 1 base, leaving 15 bases not matched to a gene. CDR3 region: CASSVRARGRVWSNQPQHF. The CDR3 DNA follows: TGCGCCAGCAGTGTCAGGGCCAGGGGGCGTGTGTGGAGCAATCAGCCCCAGCATTTT.

The genes are TRBV5-8 and TRBJ2-7, with 9 nucleotides matching TRBD2. Germline CDR1 SGHTS, CDR2 YDEGEE. The CDR3 sequence is 15 residues long. V gave up 0 bases and J gave up 3 bases; unmatched junction bases: 4. Here the CDR3 reads CASSLALAGYYEQYF. CDR3 DNA: TGTGCCAGCAGCTTGGCCCTAGCGGGATACTACGAGCAGTACTTC.

The V and J genes are TRBV18 and TRBJ1-1; the match to TRBD1 covers 9 bases. The CDR3 covers 14 residues. Germline V gene sequence: CDR1 KGHSH, CDR2 LQKENI. The ends lost 3 bases at V and 5 bases at J; junction bases unmatched: 4. The CDR3 coding sequence is TGTGCCAGCTCACCTCGGGACAGGGATACTGAAGCTTTCTTT. Translating it yields CASSPRDRDTEAFF. The whole variable domain, remainder taken from reference TRBV18 and TRBJ1-1, is NAGVMQNPRHLVRRRGQEARLRCSPMKGHSHVYWYRQLPEEGLKFMVYLQKENIIDESGMPKERFSAEFPKEGPSILRIQQVVRGDSAAYFCASSPRDRDTEAFFGQGTRLTVV.

The genes are TRBV7-2 and TRBJ2-1; TRBD2 might be the D (5 bases). The length of the CDR3 is 14 residues. V was shortened by 8 bases and J by 3 bases, with 14 bases between the two germline ends. CDR1 and CDR2 (germline): SGHTA, FQGNSA. This CDR3 is CASGLRTGYNEQFF. DNA of the CDR3: TGTGCCAGCGGCCTAAGGACTGGCTACAATGAGCAGTTCTTC.

The chain is built from TRBV19 and TRBJ2-6; D call uncertain. The germline V gene has CDR1 LNHDA and CDR2 SQIVND (reference sequence). There are 16 residues in the CDR3. V was clipped by 4 bases and J by 3 bases, with 13 bases between them. In DNA, the CDR3 is TGTGCCAGTAGTACCGGACGGGCAGGTGGGGCCAACGTCCTGACTTTC. Translation gives CASSTGRAGGANVLTF.

The chain recombines TRBV28 with TRBJ2-3; D gene ambiguous. The CDR3 length is 17 residues. V shed 1 base and J shed 2 bases, with 16 bases lying between them. Germline CDR1 MDHEN, CDR2 SYDVKM. The DNA for the CDR3 is TGTGCCAGCAGTTTATATTCCGTCGACCAGATCACAGATACGCAGTATTTT. Its translation is CASSLYSVDQITDTQYF.